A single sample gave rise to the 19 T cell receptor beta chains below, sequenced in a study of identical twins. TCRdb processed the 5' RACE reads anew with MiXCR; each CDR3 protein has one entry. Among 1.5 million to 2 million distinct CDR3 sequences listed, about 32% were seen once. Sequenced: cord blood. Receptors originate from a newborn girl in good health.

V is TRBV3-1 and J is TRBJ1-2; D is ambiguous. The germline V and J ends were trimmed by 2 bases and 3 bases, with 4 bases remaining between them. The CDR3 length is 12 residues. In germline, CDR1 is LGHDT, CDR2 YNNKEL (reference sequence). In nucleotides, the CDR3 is TGTGCCAGCAGCCAACGCTACTATGGCTACACCTTC. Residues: CASSQRYYGYTF.

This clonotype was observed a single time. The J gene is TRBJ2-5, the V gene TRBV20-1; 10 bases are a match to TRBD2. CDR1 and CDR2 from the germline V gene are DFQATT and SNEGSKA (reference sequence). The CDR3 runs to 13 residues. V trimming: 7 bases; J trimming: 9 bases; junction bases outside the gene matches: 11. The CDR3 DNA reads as TGCAGTGTGGGGGCTCTAGCGGGGGAAGCCCAGTACTTC. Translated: CSVGALAGEAQYF.

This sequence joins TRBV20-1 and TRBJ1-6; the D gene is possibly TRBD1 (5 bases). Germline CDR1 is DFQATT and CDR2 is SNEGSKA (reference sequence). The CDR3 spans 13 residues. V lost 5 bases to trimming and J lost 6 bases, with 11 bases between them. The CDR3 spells CSAAGTGNSPLHF. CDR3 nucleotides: TGCAGTGCTGCCGGGACGGGTAATTCACCCCTCCACTTT.

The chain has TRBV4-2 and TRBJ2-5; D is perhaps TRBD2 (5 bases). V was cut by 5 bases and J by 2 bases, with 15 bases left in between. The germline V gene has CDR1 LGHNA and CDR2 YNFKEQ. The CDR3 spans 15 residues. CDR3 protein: CASSDYRAEQETQYF. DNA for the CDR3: TGTGCCAGCAGCGACTACCGCGCCGAACAAGAGACCCAGTACTTC.

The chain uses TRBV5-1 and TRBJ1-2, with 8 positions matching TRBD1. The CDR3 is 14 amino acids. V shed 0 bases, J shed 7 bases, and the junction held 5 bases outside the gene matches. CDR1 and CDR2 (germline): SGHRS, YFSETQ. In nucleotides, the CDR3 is TGCGCCAGCAGCTTGGAAGCCAGGGGGCTTGGCTACACCTTC. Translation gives CASSLEARGLGYTF.

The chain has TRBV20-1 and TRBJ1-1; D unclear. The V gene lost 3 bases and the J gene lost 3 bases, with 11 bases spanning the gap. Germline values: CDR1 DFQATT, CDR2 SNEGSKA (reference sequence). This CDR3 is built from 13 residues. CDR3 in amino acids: CSARTLRDTEAFF. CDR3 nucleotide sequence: TGCAGTGCTAGGACACTTCGGGACACTGAAGCTTTCTTT.

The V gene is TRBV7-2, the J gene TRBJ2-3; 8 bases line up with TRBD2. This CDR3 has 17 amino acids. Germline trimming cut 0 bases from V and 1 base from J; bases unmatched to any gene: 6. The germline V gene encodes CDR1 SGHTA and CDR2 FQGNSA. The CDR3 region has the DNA TGTGCCAGCAGCTTAGCGAAGCGGGGGCCCCGCACAGATACGCAGTATTTT. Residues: CASSLAKRGPRTDTQYF.

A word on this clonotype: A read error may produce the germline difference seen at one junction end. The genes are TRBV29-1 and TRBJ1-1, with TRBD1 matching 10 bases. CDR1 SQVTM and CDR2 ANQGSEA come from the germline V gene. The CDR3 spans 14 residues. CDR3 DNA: TGCAGCGTTGCGGGACAGGGGATGAACACCGAAGCTTTCTTT. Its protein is CSVAGQGMNTEAFF.

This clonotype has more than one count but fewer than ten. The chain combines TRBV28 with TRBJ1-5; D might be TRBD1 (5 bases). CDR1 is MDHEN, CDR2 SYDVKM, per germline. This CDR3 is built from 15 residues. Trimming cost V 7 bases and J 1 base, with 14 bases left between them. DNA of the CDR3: TGTGCCAGCAATATGGGACCGCTGAGCAATCAGCCCCAGCATTTT. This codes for CASNMGPLSNQPQHF.

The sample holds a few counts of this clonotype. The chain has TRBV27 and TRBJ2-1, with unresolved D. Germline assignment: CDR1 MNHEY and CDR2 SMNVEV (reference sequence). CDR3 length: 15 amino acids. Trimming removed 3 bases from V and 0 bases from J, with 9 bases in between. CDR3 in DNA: TGTGCCAGCAGTTTCACGCCCCGCTCCTACAATGAGCAGTTCTTC. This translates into CASSFTPRSYNEQFF.

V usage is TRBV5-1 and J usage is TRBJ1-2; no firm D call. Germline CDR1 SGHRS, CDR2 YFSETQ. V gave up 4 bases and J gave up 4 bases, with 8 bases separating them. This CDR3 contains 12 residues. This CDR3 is CASSRELYGYTF. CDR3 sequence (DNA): TGCGCCAGCAGCAGGGAACTCTATGGCTACACCTTC.

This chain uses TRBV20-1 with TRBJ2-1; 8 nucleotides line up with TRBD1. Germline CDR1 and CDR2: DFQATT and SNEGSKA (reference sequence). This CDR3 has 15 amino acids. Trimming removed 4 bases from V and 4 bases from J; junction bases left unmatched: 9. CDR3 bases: TGCAGTGCTACTACTCGACAGGGGCTTTACAATGAGCAGTTCTTC. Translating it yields CSATTRQGLYNEQFF.

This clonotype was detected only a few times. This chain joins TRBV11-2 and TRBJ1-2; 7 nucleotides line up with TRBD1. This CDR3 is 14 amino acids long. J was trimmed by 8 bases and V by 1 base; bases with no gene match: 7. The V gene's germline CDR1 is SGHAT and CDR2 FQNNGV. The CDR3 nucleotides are TGTGCCAGCAGCTTAGCGACAGGGAGGATAGGCTACACCTTC. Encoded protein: CASSLATGRIGYTF.

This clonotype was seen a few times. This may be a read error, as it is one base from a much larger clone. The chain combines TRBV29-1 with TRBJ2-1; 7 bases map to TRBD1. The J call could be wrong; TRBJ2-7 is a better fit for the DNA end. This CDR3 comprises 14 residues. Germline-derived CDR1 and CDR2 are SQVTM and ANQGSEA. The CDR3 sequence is CSVDSGQIYNEQYF. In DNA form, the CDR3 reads TGCAGCGTTGATTCGGGACAGATCTACAATGAGCAGTACTTC.

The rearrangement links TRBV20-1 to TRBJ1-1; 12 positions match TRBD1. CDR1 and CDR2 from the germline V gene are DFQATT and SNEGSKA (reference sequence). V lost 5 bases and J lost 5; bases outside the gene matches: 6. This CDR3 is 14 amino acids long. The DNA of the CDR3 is TGCAGTGCTGGGACAGGGGGCGGAGGTACTGAAGCTTTCTTT. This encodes CSAGTGGGGTEAFF.

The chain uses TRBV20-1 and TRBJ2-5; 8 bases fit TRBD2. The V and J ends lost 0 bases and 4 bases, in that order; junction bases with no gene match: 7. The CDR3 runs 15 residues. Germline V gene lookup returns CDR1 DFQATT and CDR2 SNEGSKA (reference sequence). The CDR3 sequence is CSAREGLAGLETQYF. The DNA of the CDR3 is TGCAGTGCTAGAGAGGGGTTAGCGGGGTTAGAGACCCAGTACTTC.

The CDR3 loop is CASSLGGTSGGRSYEQYF. For the CDR3, the DNA is TGTGCCAGCAGCTTAGGGGGGACTAGCGGGGGCCGCTCCTACGAGCAGTACTTC. The chain links TRBV11-2 to TRBJ2-7; TRBD2 matches at 14 bases. This CDR3 comprises 18 residues. CDR1 SGHAT and CDR2 FQNNGV come from the germline V gene. With V trimmed by 1 base and J by 0 bases, 5 bases remained unmatched.

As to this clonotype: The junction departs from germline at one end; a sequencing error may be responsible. CDR3 loop: CASSTTSGNADAQYF. CDR3 nucleotides: TGTGCCAGCAGTACGACTAGCGGGAACGCAGATGCGCAATATTTC. The J gene is TRBJ2-3, the V gene TRBV12-3 or TRBV12-4, with 11 nucleotides matching TRBD2. The CDR3 runs 15 residues.

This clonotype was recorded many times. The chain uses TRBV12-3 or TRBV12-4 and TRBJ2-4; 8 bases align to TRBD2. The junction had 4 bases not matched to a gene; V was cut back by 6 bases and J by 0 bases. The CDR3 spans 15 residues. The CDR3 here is CASSRGGLAKNIQYF. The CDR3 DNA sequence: TGTGCCAGCAGCCGCGGGGGGCTAGCCAAAAACATTCAGTACTTC.